Reported below is one T cell receptor beta chain. What it recognizes is unknown. V was trimmed by 1 base and J by 7 bases, leaving 14 bases between them. There are 14 residues in the CDR3. Germline V CDR1 and CDR2: SEHNR, FQNEAQ (reference sequence). This sample was included in a study of cytomegalovirus exposure and HLA in healthy donors. In the study overall: The study's early data release held tens of millions of unique TCRs from HLA-typed donors.

Study findings and constraints: Follow-up analysis seemed to connect common viral pathogens with several of the most significant clusters identified. TCR beta chains numbering more than 150 were designated cytomegalovirus-associated.

The PCR ran on 60 Vbeta and 13 Jbeta primers. Sequencing used immunoSEQ multiplex PCR; TCRdb keeps in-frame clones, though not all of them. The sample has tens of thousands of clones, 87% seen once. The sequenced material came from PBMCs. The TCR originated in a woman aged 40 to 50 in good health and CMV-seropositive. This chain uses TRBV7-9 with TRBJ2-7, with D uncertain. CDR3 nucleotides: TGTGCCAGCAGCTTAGAGAGCTTGTCCGCGGAGCAGTACTTC. As protein: CASSLESLSAEQYF.